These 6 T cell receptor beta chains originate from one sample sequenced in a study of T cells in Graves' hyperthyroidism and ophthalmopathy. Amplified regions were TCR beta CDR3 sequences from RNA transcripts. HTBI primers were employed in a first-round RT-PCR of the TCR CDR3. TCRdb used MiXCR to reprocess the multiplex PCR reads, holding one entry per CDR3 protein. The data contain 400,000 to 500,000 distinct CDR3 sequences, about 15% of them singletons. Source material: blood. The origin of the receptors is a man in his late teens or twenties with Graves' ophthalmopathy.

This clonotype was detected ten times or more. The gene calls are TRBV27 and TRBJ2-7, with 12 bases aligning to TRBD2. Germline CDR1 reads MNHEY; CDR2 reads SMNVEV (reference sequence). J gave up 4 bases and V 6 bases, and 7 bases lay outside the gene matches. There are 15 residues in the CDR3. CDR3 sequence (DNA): TGTGCCAGCAGGCGCGGACTAGCGGGGAGTTACGAGCAGTACTTC. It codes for CASRRGLAGSYEQYF.

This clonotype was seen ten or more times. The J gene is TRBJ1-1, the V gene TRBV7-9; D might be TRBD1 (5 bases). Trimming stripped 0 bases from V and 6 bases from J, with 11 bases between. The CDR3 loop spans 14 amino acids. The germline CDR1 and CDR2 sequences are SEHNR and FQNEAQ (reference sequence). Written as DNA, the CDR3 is TGTGCCAGCAGCTTAGCGCTAGGGGACGCTGAAGCTTTCTTT. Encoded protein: CASSLALGDAEAFF.

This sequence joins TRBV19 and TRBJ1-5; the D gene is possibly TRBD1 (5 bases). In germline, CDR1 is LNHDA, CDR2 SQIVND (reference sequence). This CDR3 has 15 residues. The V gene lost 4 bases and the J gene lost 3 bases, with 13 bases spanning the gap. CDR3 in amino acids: CASSNPGRANQPQHF. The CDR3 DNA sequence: TGTGCCAGTAGTAACCCGGGCAGGGCCAATCAGCCCCAGCATTTT.

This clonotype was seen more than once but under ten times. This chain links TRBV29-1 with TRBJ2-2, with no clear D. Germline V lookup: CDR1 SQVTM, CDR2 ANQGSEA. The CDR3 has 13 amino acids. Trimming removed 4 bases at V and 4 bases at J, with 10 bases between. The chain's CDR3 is CSVASPGTGELFF. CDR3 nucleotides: TGCAGCGTTGCGAGTCCGGGCACCGGGGAGCTGTTTTTT.

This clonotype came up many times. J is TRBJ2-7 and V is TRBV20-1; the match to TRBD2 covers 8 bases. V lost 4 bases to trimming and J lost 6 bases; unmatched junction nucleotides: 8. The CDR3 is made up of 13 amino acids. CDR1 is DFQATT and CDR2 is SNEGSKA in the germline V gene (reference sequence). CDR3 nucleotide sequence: TGCAGTGCTAATAGACTAGCGCAAGGCGAGCAGTACTTC. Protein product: CSANRLAQGEQYF.

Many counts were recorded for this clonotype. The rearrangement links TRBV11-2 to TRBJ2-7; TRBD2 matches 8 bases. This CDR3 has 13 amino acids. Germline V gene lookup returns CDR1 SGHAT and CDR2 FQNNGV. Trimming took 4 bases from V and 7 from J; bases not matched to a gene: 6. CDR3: CASSSSGRGEQYF. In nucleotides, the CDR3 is TGTGCCAGCAGCTCCAGCGGGAGAGGAGAGCAGTACTTC.